These T cell receptor beta chains were read from a single sample in a study of T cells after yellow fever vaccination. TCRdb re-called the 5' RACE reads through MiXCR, storing one row per CDR3 protein. Among a few hundred thousand distinct CDR3 sequences listed, about 10% were seen once. Sequenced material: CD4+ T cells sorted from PBMCs, taken 5 days after the yellow fever booster vaccination. These receptor sequences come from a man aged 18-30 years who received the YFV17D yellow fever vaccine. CDR3s include the opening cysteine and the closing phenylalanine or tryptophan.

V	J	CDR3
TRBV9	TRBJ1-1	CASSRRTGAVTEAFF
TRBV1	TRBJ2-3	CTSSQGSSGGAQIRSIF
TRBV7-2	TRBJ1-2	CASSLVTLDYGYTF
TRBV19	TRBJ2-7	CASSTGLATYEQYF
TRBV20-1	TRBJ2-5	CSARLPSAETQYF
TRBV5-5	TRBJ1-6	CASSSRTQGDSPLHF
TRBV20-1	TRBJ2-3	CSARVRRGGTDTQYF
TRBV25-1	TRBJ2-1	CASSGGPGTGGNEQFF
TRBV29-1	TRBJ1-6	CSVIQGPYGSPLHF
TRBV6-5	TRBJ2-3	CATLPEGSPTDTQYF
TRBV11-2	TRBJ2-1	CASSYYRLSNEQFF
TRBV20-1	TRBJ1-1	CSAPPAGSTEAFF
TRBV7-2	TRBJ2-5	CASTTYRGEETQYF
TRBV24-1	TRBJ1-2	CATSDPGHEYTF
TRBV20-1	TRBJ2-5	CSARKDRGETQYF
TRBV9	TRBJ2-1	CASSFIIGSYNEQFF
TRBV21-1	TRBJ2-3	CASSKFKQGKDTQYF
TRBV28	TRBJ2-1	CASSLSSDGVRVNEQFF
TRBV28	TRBJ1-2	CASSVKRGRQEGYTF
TRBV11-2	TRBJ2-1	CASSLDRLQYNEQFF
TRBV2	TRBJ2-2	CASSESHTGELFF
TRBV12-3/TRBV12-4	TRBJ1-1	CASTPGRASTEAFF
TRBV20-1	TRBJ2-1	CSARRPGGEYDEQFF
TRBV5-1	TRBJ2-2	CASSLAATATGELFF
TRBV13	TRBJ2-7	CASSPSRQGREQYF
TRBV20-1	TRBJ1-6	CSARNPRLVSPLHF
TRBV6-1	TRBJ2-5	CASRYRGGGETQYF
TRBV6-1	TRBJ1-6	CASRPWGFSPLHF
TRBV6-2/TRBV6-3	TRBJ2-7	CASTQTTYEQYF
TRBV29-1	TRBJ1-1	CSVQRNTEAFF
TRBV11-2	TRBJ2-3	CASRSSWSDTQYF
TRBV5-1	TRBJ2-5	CASSFVGSPTQYF
TRBV5-6	TRBJ1-2	CASSLLNRNYGYTF
TRBV4-1	TRBJ2-1	CASSQPGRRLYNEQFF
TRBV27	TRBJ2-1	CASSLGATYNEQFF
TRBV6-2/TRBV6-3	TRBJ1-2	CAISRQANYGYTF
TRBV5-1	TRBJ2-2	CASSLGVAGVTGELFF
TRBV5-8	TRBJ2-5	CASSLVLAGGETQYF
TRBV18	TRBJ1-4	CASSPTQGGEKLFF
TRBV6-5	TRBJ2-7	CASSPTTWLGQYF
TRBV4-1	TRBJ2-1	CASSQGRAGSVVEQFF
TRBV6-5	TRBJ1-1	CASSYSTTGLGTEAFF
TRBV18	TRBJ2-5	CASSRVDETQYF
TRBV7-2	TRBJ2-6	CASSLVSARSSGANVLTF
TRBV12-3/TRBV12-4	TRBJ1-4	CASKQGAREKLFF
TRBV4-1	TRBJ2-2	CASSQVLGGRNTGELFF
TRBV4-1	TRBJ1-2	CASSPTDSRYGYTF
TRBV19	TRBJ1-2	CASQQDYGYTF
TRBV11-2	TRBJ2-1	CASSAAGTSYNEQFF
TRBV5-1	TRBJ2-3	CASSLAASGGHTQYF
TRBV6-5	TRBJ2-3	CASSLAGRGDTQYF
TRBV11-2	TRBJ2-1	CASSLSRTRHNEQFF
TRBV2	TRBJ2-3	CASSEAVDTQYF
TRBV6-1	TRBJ1-2	CASSEEGNSF
TRBV6-5	TRBJ1-4	CASRSTATNEKLFF
TRBV5-1	TRBJ2-2	CASSPGMNTGELFF
TRBV20-1	TRBJ1-2	CSARRDLSGYTF
TRBV7-2	TRBJ2-3	CASSLMAGGATDTQYF
TRBV14	TRBJ2-5	CASSQSLPEETQYF
TRBV4-1	TRBJ2-5	CASSQVSSGGPFSRPVQETQYF